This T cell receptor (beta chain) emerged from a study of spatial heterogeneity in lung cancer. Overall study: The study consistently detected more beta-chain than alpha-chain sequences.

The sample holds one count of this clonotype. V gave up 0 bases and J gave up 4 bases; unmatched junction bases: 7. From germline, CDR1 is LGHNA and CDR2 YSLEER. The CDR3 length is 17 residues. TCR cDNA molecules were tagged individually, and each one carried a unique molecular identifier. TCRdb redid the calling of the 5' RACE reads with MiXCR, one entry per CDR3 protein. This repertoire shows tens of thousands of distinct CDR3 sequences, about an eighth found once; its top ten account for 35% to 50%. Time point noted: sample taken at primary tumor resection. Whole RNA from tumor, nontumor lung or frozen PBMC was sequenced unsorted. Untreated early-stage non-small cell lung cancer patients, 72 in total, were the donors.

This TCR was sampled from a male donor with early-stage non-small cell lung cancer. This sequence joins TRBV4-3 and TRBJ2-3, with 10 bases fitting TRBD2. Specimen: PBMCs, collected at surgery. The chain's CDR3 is CASSQDFQRGGPDTQYF. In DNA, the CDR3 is TGCGCCAGCAGCCAAGATTTTCAGCGGGGGGGCCCAGATACGCAGTATTTT.